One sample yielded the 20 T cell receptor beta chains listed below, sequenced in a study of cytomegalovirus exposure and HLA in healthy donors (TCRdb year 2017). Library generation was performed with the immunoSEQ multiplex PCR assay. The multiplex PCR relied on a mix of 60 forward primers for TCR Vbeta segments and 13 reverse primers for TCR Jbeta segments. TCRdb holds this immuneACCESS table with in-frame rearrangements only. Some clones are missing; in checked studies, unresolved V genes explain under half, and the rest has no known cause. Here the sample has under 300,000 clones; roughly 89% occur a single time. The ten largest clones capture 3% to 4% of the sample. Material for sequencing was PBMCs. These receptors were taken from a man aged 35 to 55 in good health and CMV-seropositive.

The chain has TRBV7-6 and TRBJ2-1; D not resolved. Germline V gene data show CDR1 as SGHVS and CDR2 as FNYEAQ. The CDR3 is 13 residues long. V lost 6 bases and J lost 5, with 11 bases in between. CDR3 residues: CASRDWVHNEQFF. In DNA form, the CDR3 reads TGTGCCAGCAGAGACTGGGTCCACAATGAGCAGTTCTTC.

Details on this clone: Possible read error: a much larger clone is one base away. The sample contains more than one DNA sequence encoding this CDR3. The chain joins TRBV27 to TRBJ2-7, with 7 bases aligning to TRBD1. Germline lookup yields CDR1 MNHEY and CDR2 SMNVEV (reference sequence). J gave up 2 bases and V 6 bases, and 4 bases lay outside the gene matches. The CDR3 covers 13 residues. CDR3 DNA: TGTGCCAGCAGCTTGGGACAGCCCTACGAGCAGTACTTC. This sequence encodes CASSLGQPYEQYF.

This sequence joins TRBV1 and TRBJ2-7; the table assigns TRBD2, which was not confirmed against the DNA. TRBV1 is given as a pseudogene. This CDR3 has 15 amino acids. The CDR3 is CTSSQDSGSGYEQYF. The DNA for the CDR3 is TGCACCAGCAGCCAAGATTCCGGGAGTGGGTACGAGCAGTACTTC.

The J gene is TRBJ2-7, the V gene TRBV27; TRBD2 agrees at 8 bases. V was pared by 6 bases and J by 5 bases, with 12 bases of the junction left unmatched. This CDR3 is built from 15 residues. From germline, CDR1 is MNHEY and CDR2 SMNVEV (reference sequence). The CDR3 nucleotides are TGTGCCAGCAGCCTTTCGAGCGGGAGCAGCAACGAGCAGTACTTC. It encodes CASSLSSGSSNEQYF.

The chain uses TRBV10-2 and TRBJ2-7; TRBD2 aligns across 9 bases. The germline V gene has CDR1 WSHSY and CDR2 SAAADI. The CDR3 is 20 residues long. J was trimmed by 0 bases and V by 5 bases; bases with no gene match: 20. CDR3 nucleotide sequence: TGCGCCAGCAGTTGGAGTCCAGGGACCCGGGCAGCGGGAGGCTCCTACGAGCAGTACTTC. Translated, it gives CASSWSPGTRAAGGSYEQYF.

The CDR3 protein is CASSLVNVGQGAGEQYF. The DNA of the CDR3 is TGCGCCAGCAGCTTGGTGAATGTGGGACAGGGGGCGGGAGAGCAGTACTTC. The chain joins TRBV5-1 to TRBJ2-7, with 12 bases matching TRBD1. Germline CDR1 is SGHRS and CDR2 is YFSETQ. The CDR3 consists of 17 residues. With V trimmed by 0 bases and J by 7 bases, 11 bases remained unmatched.

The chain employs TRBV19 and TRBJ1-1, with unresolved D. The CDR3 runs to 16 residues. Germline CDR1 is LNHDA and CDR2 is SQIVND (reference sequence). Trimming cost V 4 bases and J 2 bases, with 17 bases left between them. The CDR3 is CASSTYPPGINTEAFF. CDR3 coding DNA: TGTGCCAGTAGTACATATCCCCCCGGGATAAACACTGAAGCTTTCTTT.

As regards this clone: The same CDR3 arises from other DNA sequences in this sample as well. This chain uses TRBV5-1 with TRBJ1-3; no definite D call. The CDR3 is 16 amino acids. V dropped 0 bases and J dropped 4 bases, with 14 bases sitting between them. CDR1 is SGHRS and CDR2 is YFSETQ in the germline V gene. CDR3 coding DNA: TGCGCCAGCAGCTTGGGGCCAGGAGGTTCAGGAAACACCATATATTTT. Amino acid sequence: CASSLGPGGSGNTIYF.

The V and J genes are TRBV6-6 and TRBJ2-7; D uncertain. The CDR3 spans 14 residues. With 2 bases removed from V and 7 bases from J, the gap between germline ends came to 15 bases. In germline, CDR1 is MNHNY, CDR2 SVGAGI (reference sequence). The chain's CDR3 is CASSYITEFKEQYF. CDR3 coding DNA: TGTGCCAGCAGTTACATAACCGAGTTTAAAGAGCAGTACTTC.

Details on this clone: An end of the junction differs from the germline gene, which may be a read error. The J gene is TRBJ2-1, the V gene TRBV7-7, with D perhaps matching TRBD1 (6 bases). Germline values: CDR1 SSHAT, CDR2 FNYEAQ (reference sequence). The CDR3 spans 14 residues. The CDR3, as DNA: TGTGCTAGCAGCTTGGGGCAGGGGCTGGCTGAGCAGTTCTTC. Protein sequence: CASSLGQGLAEQFF.

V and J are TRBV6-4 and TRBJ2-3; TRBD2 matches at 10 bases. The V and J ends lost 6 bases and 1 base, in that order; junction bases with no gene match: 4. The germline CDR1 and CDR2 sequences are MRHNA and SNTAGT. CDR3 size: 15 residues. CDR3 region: CASSSTSGRTDTQYF. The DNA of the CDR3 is TGTGCCAGCAGCTCGACTAGCGGGCGCACAGATACGCAGTATTTT.

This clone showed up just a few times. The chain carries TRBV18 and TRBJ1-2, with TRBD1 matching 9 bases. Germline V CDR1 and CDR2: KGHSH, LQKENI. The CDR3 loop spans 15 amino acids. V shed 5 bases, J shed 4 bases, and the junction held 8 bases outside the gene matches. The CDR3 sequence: CASSSGTGWVYGYTF. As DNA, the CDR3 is TGTGCCAGCTCATCCGGGACAGGGTGGGTCTATGGCTACACCTTC.

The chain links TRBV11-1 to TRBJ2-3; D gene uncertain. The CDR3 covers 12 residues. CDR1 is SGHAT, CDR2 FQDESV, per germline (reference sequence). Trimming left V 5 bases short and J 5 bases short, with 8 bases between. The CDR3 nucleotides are TGTGCCAGCAGCCTGTACAGAGATACGCAGTATTTT. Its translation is CASSLYRDTQYF.

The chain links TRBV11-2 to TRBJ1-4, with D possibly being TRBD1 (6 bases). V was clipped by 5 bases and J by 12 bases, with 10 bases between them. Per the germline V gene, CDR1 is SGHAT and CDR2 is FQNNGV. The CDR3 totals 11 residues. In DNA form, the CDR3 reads TGTGCCAGCAGCCAGGGGTTAGAACTGTTTTTT. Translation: CASSQGLELFF.

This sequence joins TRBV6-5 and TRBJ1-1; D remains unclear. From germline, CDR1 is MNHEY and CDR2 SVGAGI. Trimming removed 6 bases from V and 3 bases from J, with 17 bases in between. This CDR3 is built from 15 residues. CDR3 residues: CASSGGRRSYTEAFF. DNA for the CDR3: TGTGCCAGCAGCGGAGGCAGGCGTTCATACACTGAAGCTTTCTTT.

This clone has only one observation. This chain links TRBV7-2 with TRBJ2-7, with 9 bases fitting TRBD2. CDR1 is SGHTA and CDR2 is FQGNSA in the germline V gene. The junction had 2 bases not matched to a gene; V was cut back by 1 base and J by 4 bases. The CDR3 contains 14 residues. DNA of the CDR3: TGTGCCAGCAGCTTAGGGCTAGCGGGATACGAGCAGTACTTC. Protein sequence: CASSLGLAGYEQYF.

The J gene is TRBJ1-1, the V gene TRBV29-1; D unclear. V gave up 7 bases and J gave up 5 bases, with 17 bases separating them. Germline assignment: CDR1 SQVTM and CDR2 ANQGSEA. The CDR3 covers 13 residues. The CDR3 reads CSAARPSETEAFF. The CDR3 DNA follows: TGCAGCGCCGCAAGGCCCAGCGAAACTGAAGCTTTCTTT.

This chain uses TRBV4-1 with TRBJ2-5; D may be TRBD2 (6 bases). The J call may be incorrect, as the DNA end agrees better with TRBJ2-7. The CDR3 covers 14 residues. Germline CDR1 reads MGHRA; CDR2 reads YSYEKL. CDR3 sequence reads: CASSQVGTPYEQYF. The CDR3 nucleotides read TGCGCCAGCAGCCAAGTGGGGACTCCTTACGAGCAGTACTTC.

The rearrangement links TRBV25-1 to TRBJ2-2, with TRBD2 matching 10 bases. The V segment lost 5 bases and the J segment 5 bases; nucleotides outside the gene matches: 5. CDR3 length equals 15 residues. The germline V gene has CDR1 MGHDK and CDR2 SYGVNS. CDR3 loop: CASSPKLAGTGELFF. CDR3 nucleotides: TGTGCCAGCAGTCCTAAACTAGCGGGAACCGGGGAGCTGTTTTTT.

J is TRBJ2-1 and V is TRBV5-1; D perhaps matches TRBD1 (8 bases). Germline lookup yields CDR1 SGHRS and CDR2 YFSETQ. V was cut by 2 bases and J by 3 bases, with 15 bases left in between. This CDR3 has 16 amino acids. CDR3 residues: CASSLQGGSFYNEQFF. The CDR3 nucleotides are TGCGCCAGCAGCTTACAGGGGGGGAGCTTCTACAATGAGCAGTTCTTC. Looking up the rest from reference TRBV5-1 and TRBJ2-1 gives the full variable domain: KAGVTQTPRYLIKTRGQQVTLSCSPISGHRSVSWYQQTPGQGLQFLFEYFSETQRNKGNFPGRFSGRQFSNSRSEMNVSTLELGDSALYLCASSLQGGSFYNEQFFGPGTRLTVL.